These 18 T cell receptor beta chains share one sample of origin, sequenced in a study of naive and memory T cell subsets. Ligated cDNA underwent four rounds of PCR with nested alpha and beta constant region primers and SP2. In TCRdb, the 5' RACE reads were re-called with MiXCR into one record per CDR3 protein. The sample comprises roughly 48,000 distinct CDR3 sequences, approximately 4.5% of which are singletons, and under 0.95% rests with the top ten. A UMI-containing oligonucleotide was joined by 3' ligation to the TCR cDNA template. The receptors derive from a female donor in good health.

This clonotype has just a few counts. The chain has TRBV5-1 and TRBJ2-7; D is perhaps TRBD1 (7 bases). Germline CDR1 is SGHRS and CDR2 is YFSETQ. Trimming pared 1 base from V and 2 bases from J, leaving 13 bases between. This CDR3 region has 15 residues. The CDR3 bases are TGCGCCAGCAGCTTGTTGGAGGGGGCGACCTACGAGCAGTACTTC. It encodes CASSLLEGATYEQYF.

This clonotype was picked up a small number of times. The rearrangement joins TRBV5-6 to TRBJ2-5; the D gene is possibly TRBD2 (6 bases). Per germline, CDR1 SGHDT and CDR2 YYEEEE. The germline V and J ends were trimmed by 1 base and 1 base, with 17 bases remaining between them. The CDR3 totals 17 residues. The CDR3 sequence is CASSLWIGGNIQETQYF. In DNA, the CDR3 is TGTGCCAGCAGCTTGTGGATTGGGGGGAACATCCAAGAGACCCAGTACTTC.

This clonotype was detected only a few times. V is TRBV19 and J is TRBJ2-6, with D tentatively TRBD2 (7 bases). The CDR3 totals 19 residues. Germline V gene lookup returns CDR1 LNHDA and CDR2 SQIVND (reference sequence). V lost 5 bases and J 0 bases, leaving 20 bases between the germline ends. The chain's CDR3 is CASSPRWGGPSSGANVLTF. The CDR3, as DNA: TGTGCCAGTAGTCCCAGGTGGGGGGGGCCCTCCTCTGGGGCCAACGTCCTGACTTTC. The whole variable domain, remainder taken from reference TRBV19 and TRBJ2-6, is DGGITQSPKYLFRKEGQNVTLSCEQNLNHDAMYWYRQDPGQGLRLIYYSQIVNDFQKGDIAEGYSVSREKKESFPLTVTSAQKNPTAFYLCASSPRWGGPSSGANVLTFGAGSRLTVL.

Notes on this clonotype: This clone may be a read error of a much larger clone one base away. This chain uses TRBV29-1 with TRBJ2-6; maybe TRBD1 (5 bases). Germline V gene data show CDR1 as SQVTM and CDR2 as ANQGSEA. The CDR3 has 11 residues. In DNA, the CDR3 is TGCAGTTTCCCTGGGGCCAACGTCCTGATTTTC. Translating it yields CSFPGANVLIF.

This clonotype was seen at least ten times. The chain carries TRBV5-1 and TRBJ2-2; 8 bases agree with TRBD1. The CDR3 extends over 15 amino acids. Losses at the gene ends were 4 bases for V and 10 bases for J; bases not matched to a gene: 12. Germline V lookup: CDR1 SGHRS, CDR2 YFSETQ. CDR3 DNA sequence: TGCGCCAGCAGCCAACAGCTGGCAGGGGGCGAGGAGCTGTTTTTT. The encoded protein is CASSQQLAGGEELFF.

A note on this clonotype: With a much larger clone just one base away, this may be a read error. V is TRBV7-2 and J is TRBJ2-5; D not certain. The CDR3 runs to 12 residues. The germline V gene encodes CDR1 SGHTA and CDR2 FQGNSA. CDR3 protein: CASSLTMENQYF. CDR3 nucleotide sequence: TGTGCCAGCAGCTTAACGATGGAGAACCAGTACTTC.

This clonotype was observed at least ten times. The chain combines TRBV6-5 with TRBJ1-6, with TRBD1 as a possible D gene (5 bases). Germline CDR1 is MNHEY and CDR2 is SVGAGI. CDR3 length: 16 residues. Trimming cost V 8 bases and J 1 base, with 15 bases left between them. The CDR3 region has the DNA TGTGCCAGCGGTGCTGGGGGGAGGTCCTATAATTCACCCCTCCACTTT. Protein product: CASGAGGRSYNSPLHF.

This chain uses TRBV29-1 with TRBJ1-2; maybe TRBD1 (6 bases). The CDR3 totals 12 residues. Trimming stripped 6 bases from V and 4 bases from J, with 12 bases between. Germline CDR1 reads SQVTM; CDR2 reads ANQGSEA. CDR3 nucleotides: TGCAGCGTACCGACAGGCCTCTATGGCTACACCTTC. Its protein product is CSVPTGLYGYTF.

CDR3 region: CASSFERRTDTQYF. Here the CDR3 DNA reads TGTGCCAGCAGCTTTGAGCGACGCACAGATACGCAGTATTTT. The J gene is TRBJ2-3, the V gene TRBV13; D remains ambiguous. Trimming shortened V by 3 bases and J by 1 base, and 8 bases separated the two germline ends. Germline CDR1 is PRHDT and CDR2 is FYEKMQ (reference sequence). CDR3 size: 14 residues.

This clonotype has ten or more counts. The chain employs TRBV5-1 and TRBJ1-4; possibly TRBD1 for D (5 bases). V dropped 4 bases and J dropped 4 bases, with 11 bases sitting between them. This CDR3 comprises 14 residues. CDR1 and CDR2 (germline): SGHRS, YFSETQ. The CDR3 loop reads CASSLDSSNEKLFF. As DNA, the CDR3 is TGCGCCAGCAGCCTCGACAGTAGTAATGAAAAACTGTTTTTT.

The table lists this clonotype with many counts. This chain connects TRBV7-8 to TRBJ2-3; D unclear. Trimming left V 0 bases short and J 3 bases short, with 13 bases between. This CDR3 is 16 amino acids long. Germline CDR1 and CDR2: SGHVS and FQNEAQ. CDR3 protein: CASSLAPVLRTDTQYF. CDR3 nucleotide sequence: TGTGCCAGCAGCTTAGCGCCGGTCCTTAGAACAGATACGCAGTATTTT.

This clonotype was seen ten or more times. The rearrangement uses TRBV7-6 and TRBJ1-6; tentatively, D is TRBD1 (5 bases). There are 15 residues in the CDR3. In germline, CDR1 is SGHVS, CDR2 FNYEAQ. Trimming pared 4 bases from V and 7 bases from J, leaving 14 bases between. CDR3 region: CASSSALGTNSPLHF. The CDR3 coding sequence is TGTGCCAGCAGCTCTGCTTTGGGGACGAATTCACCCCTCCACTTT.

This clonotype was detected ten times or more. J is TRBJ1-4 and V is TRBV28; D gene unclear. Trimming cost V 1 base and J 5 bases, with 11 bases left between them. Germline V gene lookup returns CDR1 MDHEN and CDR2 SYDVKM. This CDR3 spans 15 amino acids. CDR3 sequence: CASSLYGQTNEKLFF. The CDR3 DNA reads as TGTGCCAGCAGTTTATACGGGCAGACGAATGAAAAACTGTTTTTT. Complete variable domain (other parts from reference TRBV28 and TRBJ1-4): DVKVTQSSRYLVKRTGEKVFLECVQDMDHENMFWYRQDPGLGLRLIYFSYDVKMKEKGDIPEGYSVSREKKERFSLILESASTNQTSMYLCASSLYGQTNEKLFFGSGTQLSVL.

This clonotype was recorded at least ten times. The chain recombines TRBV11-1 with TRBJ2-3; 9 bases line up with TRBD2. V lost 4 bases, J lost 2 bases, and 7 bases stayed unmatched. This CDR3 is 16 amino acids long. CDR1 and CDR2 from the germline V gene are SGHAT and FQDESV (reference sequence). CDR3 in amino acids: CASSSLAGALTDTQYF. Here the CDR3 DNA reads TGTGCCAGCAGCTCATTAGCGGGAGCCCTCACAGATACGCAGTATTTT.

Ten or more counts support this clonotype. V usage is TRBV7-2 and J usage is TRBJ1-4; tentatively, D is TRBD1 (5 bases). CDR1 SGHTA and CDR2 FQGNSA come from the germline V gene. V lost 2 bases and J lost 2, with 9 bases in between. The CDR3 totals 15 residues. The CDR3 nucleotides read TGTGCCAGCAGCTTACGCAGGGCTACTAATGAAAAACTGTTTTTT. Protein: CASSLRRATNEKLFF.

This clonotype was picked up many times. The chain uses TRBV28 and TRBJ1-5, with D unresolved. Germline assignment: CDR1 MDHEN and CDR2 SYDVKM. This CDR3 comprises 17 residues. Trimming took 6 bases from V and 4 from J, leaving 22 bases between them. The CDR3 nucleotides read TGTGCCAGCAGCATTGGGCCTACTGCGGGTGGTAATCAGCCCCAGCATTTT. Translated, it gives CASSIGPTAGGNQPQHF.

The rearrangement joins TRBV29-1 to TRBJ2-3, with TRBD2 identical over 8 bases. Trimming removed 5 bases from V and 4 bases from J; junction bases left unmatched: 8. This CDR3 has 14 amino acids. The germline V gene has CDR1 SQVTM and CDR2 ANQGSEA. CDR3 coding DNA: TGCAGCGTTCAGGCGGGAGGTGTACCAGATACGCAGTATTTT. This gives the protein CSVQAGGVPDTQYF.

This clonotype has at least ten counts. This sequence joins TRBV5-1 and TRBJ2-7; 7 bases fit TRBD2. CDR1 is SGHRS and CDR2 is YFSETQ in the germline V gene. The V gene end was trimmed by 6 bases and the J gene end by 0 bases; junction bases not matched to a gene: 6. This CDR3 region has 14 residues. CDR3 coding DNA: TGCGCCAGCACCATCAGGGAGGGCTCCTACGAGCAGTACTTC. It codes for CASTIREGSYEQYF. The variable domain in full, completed from reference TRBV5-1 and TRBJ2-7, reads KAGVTQTPRYLIKTRGQQVTLSCSPISGHRSVSWYQQTPGQGLQFLFEYFSETQRNKGNFPGRFSGRQFSNSRSEMNVSTLELGDSALYLCASTIREGSYEQYFGPGTRLTVT.